Shown below are 3 T cell receptor beta chains from a single sample sequenced in a study of cytomegalovirus exposure and HLA in healthy donors. Primers for the PCR totalled 60 Vbeta and 13 Jbeta. Some clones are missing from TCRdb's copy, which holds only in-frame ones; the method was immunoSEQ multiplex PCR. The table has about 140,000 clones, almost 80% seen once. Source material: PBMCs. The receptor source for this set is a man between 18 and 35 years old in good health and CMV-seronegative.

The chain links TRBV4-3 to TRBJ1-1; D gene unclear. In germline, CDR1 is LGHNA, CDR2 YSLEER. The length of the CDR3 is 14 residues. Trimming pared 2 bases from V and 4 bases from J, leaving 11 bases between. CDR3 in DNA: TGCGCCAGCAGCCAACCGGGAAGGGCCACTGAAGCTTTCTTT. Residues: CASSQPGRATEAFF.

The rearrangement links TRBV7-2 to TRBJ2-3, with D tentatively TRBD1 (6 bases). Germline V gives CDR1 SGHTA, CDR2 FQGNSA. The CDR3 runs to 15 residues. V lost 5 bases and J 1 base, leaving 13 bases between the germline ends. The chain's CDR3 is CASSPDRTGTDTQYF. The DNA of the CDR3 is TGTGCCAGCAGCCCCGATCGGACAGGCACAGATACGCAGTATTTT. The variable domain in full, with the rest retrieved from reference TRBV7-2 and TRBJ2-3, is GAGVSQSPSNKVTEKGKDVELRCDPISGHTALYWYRQSLGQGLEFLIYFQGNSAPDKSGLPSDRFSAERTGGSVSTLTIQRTQQEDSAVYLCASSPDRTGTDTQYFGPGTRLTVL.

The CDR3 nucleotides are TGTGCCAGCAGTTACTCGTCAGGCTACAATGAGCAGTTCTTC. The encoded protein is CASSYSSGYNEQFF. This chain links TRBV6-5 with TRBJ2-1; no clear D gene. V was pared by 0 bases and J by 3 bases, with 6 bases between. The CDR3 consists of 14 residues. Germline loops: CDR1 MNHEY, CDR2 SVGAGI.